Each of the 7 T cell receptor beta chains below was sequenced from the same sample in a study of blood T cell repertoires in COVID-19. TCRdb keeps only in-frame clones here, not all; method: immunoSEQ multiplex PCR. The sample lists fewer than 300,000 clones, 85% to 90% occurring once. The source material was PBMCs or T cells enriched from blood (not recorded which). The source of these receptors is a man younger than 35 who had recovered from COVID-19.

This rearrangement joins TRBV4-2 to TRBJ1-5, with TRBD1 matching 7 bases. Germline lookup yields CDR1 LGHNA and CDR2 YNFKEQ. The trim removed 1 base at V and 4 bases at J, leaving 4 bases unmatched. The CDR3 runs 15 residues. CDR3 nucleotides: TGTGCCAGCAGCCAAGCACAGGGACAGAATCAGCCCCAGCATTTT. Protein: CASSQAQGQNQPQHF.

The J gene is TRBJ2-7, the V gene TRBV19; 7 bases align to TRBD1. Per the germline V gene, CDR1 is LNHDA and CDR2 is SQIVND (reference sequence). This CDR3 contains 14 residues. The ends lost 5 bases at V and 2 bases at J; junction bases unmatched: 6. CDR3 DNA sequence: TGTGCCAGTAGTCCGACAGGGACGGCCTACGAGCAGTACTTC. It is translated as CASSPTGTAYEQYF.

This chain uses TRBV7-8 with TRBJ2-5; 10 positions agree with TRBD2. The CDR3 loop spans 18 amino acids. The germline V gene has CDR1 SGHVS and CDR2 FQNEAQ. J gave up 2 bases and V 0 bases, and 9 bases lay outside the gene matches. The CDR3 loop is CASSLAVTSGPAQETQYF. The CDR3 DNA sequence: TGTGCCAGCAGCTTAGCTGTGACTAGCGGGCCTGCACAAGAGACCCAGTACTTC.

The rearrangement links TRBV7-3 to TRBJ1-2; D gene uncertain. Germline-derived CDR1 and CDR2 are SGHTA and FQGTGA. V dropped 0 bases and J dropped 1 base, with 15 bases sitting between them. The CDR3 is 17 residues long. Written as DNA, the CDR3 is TGTGCCAGCAGCTTAACGAGTCGAGGGCCGAATAACTATGGCTACACCTTC. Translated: CASSLTSRGPNNYGYTF.

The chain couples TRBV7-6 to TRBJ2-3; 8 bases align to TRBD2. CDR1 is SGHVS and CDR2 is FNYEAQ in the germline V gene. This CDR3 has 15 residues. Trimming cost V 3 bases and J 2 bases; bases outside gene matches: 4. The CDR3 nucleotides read TGTGCCAGCAGCTTCGCACTAGCGGACACAGATACGCAGTATTTT. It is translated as CASSFALADTDTQYF.

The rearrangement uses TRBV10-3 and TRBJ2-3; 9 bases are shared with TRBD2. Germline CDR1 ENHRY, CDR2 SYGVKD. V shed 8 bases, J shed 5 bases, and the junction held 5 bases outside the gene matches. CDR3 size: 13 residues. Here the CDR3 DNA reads TGTGCCATCGCGCCTAGCGGGAAAGATACGCAGTATTTT. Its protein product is CAIAPSGKDTQYF.

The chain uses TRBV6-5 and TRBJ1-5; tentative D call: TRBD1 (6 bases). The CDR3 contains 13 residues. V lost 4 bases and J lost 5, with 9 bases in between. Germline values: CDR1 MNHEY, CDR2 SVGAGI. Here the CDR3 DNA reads TGTGCCAGCAGTTTGGACAGAGATCAGCCCCAGCATTTT. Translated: CASSLDRDQPQHF.